Listed below are T cell receptor beta chains from one sample, sequenced in a study of blood T cell repertoires in COVID-19. Data came from immunoSEQ multiplex PCR; TCRdb stores just in-frame clones and leaves some out. The table has 450,000 or so clones, 89% seen once. Sequencing used peripheral blood. These receptors were collected from a man younger than 30 with COVID-19, enrolled during active disease. The CDR3 runs from the conserved cysteine through the conserved F or W.

V: TRBV7-9; J: TRBJ2-7; CDR3: CASTPSGGYEQYF
V: TRBV3-1/TRBV3-2; J: TRBJ2-7; CDR3: CASSQGTLASSYEQYF
V: TRBV11-3; J: TRBJ2-1; CDR3: CASATSGDEQFF
V: TRBV24-1; J: TRBJ2-1; CDR3: CATSDGAVYNEQFF
V: TRBV2; J: TRBJ1-1; CDR3: CASSRQPGQGMSSEAFF
V: TRBV11-3; J: TRBJ1-1; CDR3: CASSLGQGSNTEAFF
V: TRBV6-1; J: TRBJ2-5; CDR3: CASSDRPYSRDRGKETQYF
V: TRBV19; J: TRBJ2-7; CDR3: CASSIEFGTGSSYEQYF
V: TRBV7-9; J: TRBJ1-1; CDR3: CASSSGTGKLIRAFF
V: TRBV7-8; J: TRBJ2-1; CDR3: CASSRLTSGDNEQFF
V: TRBV5-8; J: TRBJ1-6; CDR3: CASSPTPLHF
V: TRBV6-4; J: TRBJ1-1; CDR3: CASSDSGGAEAFF
V: TRBV10-2; J: TRBJ2-3; CDR3: CASSAGLAGGTDTQYF
V: TRBV4-1; J: TRBJ1-4; CDR3: CASSQVGRGPLPLTPNEKLFF
V: TRBV3-1/TRBV3-2; J: TRBJ2-3; CDR3: CASRPSRGENTQYF
V: TRBV7-9; J: TRBJ2-7; CDR3: CASSLGRDRGLSYEQYF
V: TRBV2; J: TRBJ2-7; CDR3: CATTGSEVSEQYF
V: TRBV7-9; J: TRBJ2-3; CDR3: CASSPPGLLEGTDTQYF
V: TRBV6-5; J: TRBJ1-1; CDR3: CASRNRGFSEAFF
V: TRBV5-6; J: TRBJ2-4; CDR3: CASSLRQLLAKNIQYF
V: TRBV5-1; J: TRBJ1-4; CDR3: CASRGRTGGNEKLFF
V: TRBV5-4; J: TRBJ2-3; CDR3: CASSVTSGGTDTQYF
V: TRBV5-1; J: TRBJ1-6; CDR3: CASSLGQEQPNGNSPLHF
V: TRBV5-1; J: TRBJ1-4; CDR3: CASSRRNGHNEKLFF
V: TRBV7-9; J: TRBJ2-7; CDR3: CASSTTGIYEQYF
V: TRBV28; J: TRBJ2-7; CDR3: CASSLYPTYEQYF
V: TRBV15; J: TRBJ1-1; CDR3: CATSVSPGTGSTEAFF
V: TRBV6-5; J: TRBJ2-5; CDR3: CASSVAGTETQYF
V: TRBV5-1; J: TRBJ2-7; CDR3: CASSPNSYEQYF
V: TRBV30; J: TRBJ2-1; CDR3: CAWSVLRNEQFF
V: TRBV13; J: TRBJ2-7; CDR3: CASSLGLGREAYEQYF
V: TRBV27; J: TRBJ1-5; CDR3: CASGQGGGDQPQHF
V: TRBV2; J: TRBJ2-7; CDR3: CASSSSALEQYF
V: TRBV7-9; J: TRBJ2-1; CDR3: CASSLMAQGEQFF
V: TRBV6-5; J: TRBJ1-1; CDR3: CASSTLTGNTEAFF
V: TRBV2; J: TRBJ2-1; CDR3: CASSGRLANEQFF
V: TRBV6-5; J: TRBJ1-2; CDR3: CASSYGTGGGGYTF
V: TRBV7-6; J: TRBJ2-7; CDR3: CASSPGQIYEQYF
V: TRBV2; J: TRBJ2-7; CDR3: CASRDRLAGEQYF
V: TRBV27; J: TRBJ2-1; CDR3: CASSLRRPSNNEQFF
V: TRBV28; J: TRBJ1-5; CDR3: CASSPQTGLQYQPQHF
V: TRBV29-1; J: TRBJ2-7; CDR3: CSVETSGSSSYEQYF
V: TRBV14; J: TRBJ2-2; CDR3: CASSRRLLAGTGELFF
V: TRBV5-1; J: TRBJ2-7; CDR3: CASSLGLAGNYEQYF
V: TRBV4-1; J: TRBJ2-1; CDR3: CASSQAGLGGQFF